This TCR beta chain was captured by sequencing in a study of blood T cell repertoires in COVID-19. This clone was seen a single time. Data came from immunoSEQ multiplex PCR; TCRdb stores just in-frame clones and leaves some out. The data contain approximately 200,000 clones, 85% to 90% of them singletons. This TCR was recovered from a man younger than 45 who had recovered from COVID-19. Sequenced: PBMCs or T cells enriched from blood (not recorded which).

The DNA of the CDR3 is TGTGCCAGCAGTTTAGTACAGGGGCCGTATCAGCCCCAGCATTTT. As protein: CASSLVQGPYQPQHF. This sequence joins TRBV28 and TRBJ1-5; TRBD1 agrees at 7 bases. The CDR3 contains 15 residues. Germline V gene sequence: CDR1 MDHEN, CDR2 SYDVKM. V lost 2 bases and J lost 5; bases outside the gene matches: 6.